The rows below give T cell receptor beta chains drawn from one sample of a study of OX40 agonist ivuxolimab in advanced cancers. The data were produced by immunoSEQ multiplex PCR, yet TCRdb's version contains in-frame clones alone and is incomplete. The top ten clones hold 1.5% to 2% of a sample with about 96,000 clones, 90% of them seen once. This material consisted of CD4+ or CD8+ T cells sorted from blood, taken in a trial of the OX40 agonist ivuxolimab. These receptors all stem from an adult with an advanced solid tumor such as melanoma, head and neck, liver or kidney cancer. The CDR3 runs from the conserved cysteine through the conserved F or W. The D gene is left open where the match is weak. Not every row has a clone size; where given, it reads once, few, many or a size class.

TRBJ1-2 | NA | TRBV10-3 | TRBD1 | 14 | TGTGCCATCAGTTCCTCTGACAGGGACTCTGGCTACACCTTC | CAISSSDRDSGYTF
TRBJ1-2 | NA | TRBV19 | NA | 15 | TGTGCCAGTAGTCTCACCGGACAGACTAACTATGGCTACACCTTC | CASSLTGQTNYGYTF
TRBJ1-2 | NA | TRBV30 | NA | 15 | TGTGCCTGGAGTACTCCCGGGAGTGGTGGGTATGGCTACACCTTC | CAWSTPGSGGYGYTF
TRBJ1-2 | NA | TRBV18 | NA | 13 | TGTGCCAGCTCACCGTTGGGGGCTGAGGGCTACACCTTC | CASSPLGAEGYTF
TRBJ1-5 | NA | TRBV10-3 | NA | 17 | TGTGCCATCAGTGACGGGGGGGCGACTTATAGCAATCAGCCCCAGCATTTT | CAISDGGATYSNQPQHF
TRBJ2-4 | NA | TRBV9 | NA | 14 | TGTGCCAGCAGCGGGGAAGGGGGCAAAAACATTCAGTACTTC | CASSGEGGKNIQYF
TRBJ2-3 | NA | TRBV29-1 | NA | 15 | TGCAGCGTTGAACCGGCCGCGGAGGGGGGGGATACGCAGTATTTT | CSVEPAAEGGDTQYF
TRBJ1-6 | NA | TRBV2 | TRBD1 | 14 | TGTGCCAGCAGCCAGACAGGGGAGAATTCACCCCTCCACTTT | CASSQTGENSPLHF
TRBJ2-7 | NA | TRBV7-8 | TRBD2 | 16 | TGTGCCAGCAGCTTAACCGGGACTAGCGCTTCCTACGAGCAGTACTTC | CASSLTGTSASYEQYF
TRBJ2-5 | NA | TRBV28 | TRBD1 | 16 | TGTGCCAGCAGAAAAGGGGGACAGGGCAAACAAGAGACCCAGTACTTC | CASRKGGQGKQETQYF
TRBJ2-7 | NA | TRBV6-5 | NA | 13 | TGTGCCAGCAGTGATAGCGGACCTGAAGAGCAGTACTTC | CASSDSGPEEQYF
TRBJ2-5 | NA | TRBV7-2 | NA | 15 | TGTGCCAGCAGCTCATCTACCGGGTCCCAAGAGACCCAGTACTTC | CASSSSTGSQETQYF
TRBJ2-1 | NA | TRBV6-6 | NA | 16 | TGTGCCAGCAGCCGTACGACTAGTCATTCCTACAATGAGCAGTTCTTC | CASSRTTSHSYNEQFF
TRBJ2-7 | NA | TRBV27 | TRBD1 | 15 | TGTGCCAGCCTCCCATGGGGACAGGGCCCCTACGAGCAGTACTTC | CASLPWGQGPYEQYF
TRBJ1-2 | NA | TRBV4-3 | TRBD1 | 16 | TGCGCCAGCAGCCAAGTGGGGACAGGGACAAACTATGGCTACACCTTC | CASSQVGTGTNYGYTF
TRBJ2-5 | NA | TRBV5-6 | TRBD2 | 17 | TGTGCCAGCAGCCCGGGTTTGGGACGGGCGGGAGGTGAGACCCAGTACTTC | CASSPGLGRAGGETQYF
TRBJ2-3 | once | TRBV11-3 | TRBD1 | 15 | TGTGCCAGCAGCTTATACGGACAGGGAACAGATACGCAGTATTTT | CASSLYGQGTDTQYF
TRBJ2-7 | NA | TRBV5-1 | TRBD2 | 16 | TGCGCCAGCAGCTTAATGGCGGGAGGGAGCTCCTACGAGCAGTACTTC | CASSLMAGGSSYEQYF
TRBJ2-5 | NA | TRBV11-1 | NA | 14 | TGTGCCAGCAGCTTTCTTTCCAGCGGGGAGACCCAGTACTTC | CASSFLSSGETQYF
TRBJ2-1 | NA | TRBV29-1 | NA | 13 | TGCAGCGTTGACGGGGAGGCCTACAATGAGCAGTTCTTC | CSVDGEAYNEQFF
TRBJ2-1 | NA | TRBV4-1 | NA | 12 | TGCGCCAGCAGCCGAGATAACAATGAGCAGTTCTTC | CASSRDNNEQFF
TRBJ1-3 | NA | TRBV30 | TRBD1 | 13 | TGTGCCTGGAGAGACAGGGCTGGAAACACCATATATTTT | CAWRDRAGNTIYF
TRBJ1-6 | NA | TRBV5-6 | NA | 15 | TGTGCCAGCAGCTTGGGAGCCAACTATAATTCACCCCTCCACTTT | CASSLGANYNSPLHF
TRBJ2-2 | NA | TRBV7-6 | NA | 16 | TGTGCCAGCAGCTATCTCAGGGTTACGAACACCGGGGAGCTGTTTTTT | CASSYLRVTNTGELFF
TRBJ2-5 | NA | TRBV7-2 | TRBD2 | 14 | TGTGCCAGCAGCTGGACTAGCGGAGAAGAGACCCAGTACTTC | CASSWTSGEETQYF
TRBJ2-3 | NA | TRBV19 | NA | 14 | TGTGCCAGTAGTATTACCGCCGACACAGATACGCAGTATTTT | CASSITADTDTQYF
TRBJ2-1 | NA | TRBV12-2 | NA | 16 | TGTGCAAGTCCCCAAACACAGGGCAGCTCCTACAATGAGCAGTTCTTC | CASPQTQGSSYNEQFF
TRBJ2-5 | once | TRBV6-1 | NA | 13 | TGTGCCAGCAGCGAGACCCAGGGGGAGACCCAGTACTTC | CASSETQGETQYF
TRBJ1-4 | NA | TRBV2 | TRBD1 | 15 | TGTGCCAGCAGTAGACAGGGGGCATCGGAAGAAAAACTGTTTTTT | CASSRQGASEEKLFF
TRBJ2-7 | NA | TRBV19 | NA | 14 | TGTGCCAGTAGTAGTGTCCGGGCGGCGGGCGAGCAGTACTTC | CASSSVRAAGEQYF
TRBJ1-1 | NA | TRBV19 | TRBD1 | 16 | TGTGCCAGTAGTAGATACTCGGGACAGGGGGGCACTGAAGCTTTCTTT | CASSRYSGQGGTEAFF